These 27 T cell receptor beta chains were sequenced from one sample in a study of cytotoxic CD8 clonotypes in ibrutinib-treated CLL. Assay: immunoSEQ multiplex PCR; the TCRdb copy retains only in-frame clones and omits some. Counted here are roughly 150,000 clones, roughly 88% occurring once; the ten biggest clones make up 3%. This specimen consisted of PBMCs, obtained at disease progression, from a patient treated with ibrutinib. Receptor source: a human donor with chronic lymphocytic leukemia.

V gene TRBV6-5 combines with J gene TRBJ2-4, with unresolved D. The V gene lost 5 bases and the J gene lost 1 base, with 12 bases spanning the gap. The CDR3 contains 15 residues. In germline, CDR1 is MNHEY, CDR2 SVGAGI. CDR3 DNA: TGTGCCAGCAGTCCCACCGTCGGGGCCAAAAACATTCAGTACTTC. As protein: CASSPTVGAKNIQYF.

The chain links TRBV5-6 to TRBJ1-2; D gene uncertain. V shed 0 bases and J shed 6 bases, with 6 bases lying between them. Germline CDR1 reads SGHDT; CDR2 reads YYEEEE. The CDR3 consists of 12 residues. The CDR3 reads CASSLDDHGYTF. In DNA, the CDR3 is TGTGCCAGCAGCTTGGACGATCATGGCTACACCTTC.

V is TRBV15 and J is TRBJ1-2; 8 bases align to TRBD1. Trimming at V came to 3 bases and at J to 4 bases, leaving 7 bases not matched to a gene. Germline V CDR1 and CDR2: LNHNV, YYDKDF (reference sequence). The CDR3 consists of 15 residues. The CDR3 here is CATSRGTGRTYGYTF. In DNA, the CDR3 is TGTGCCACCAGCAGGGGGACAGGTAGAACCTATGGCTACACCTTC.

The chain uses TRBV5-8 and TRBJ1-1; 9 bases line up with TRBD1. CDR3 size: 13 residues. The germline V gene has CDR1 SGHTS and CDR2 YDEGEE. The ends lost 4 bases at V and 11 bases at J; junction bases unmatched: 9. CDR3 in DNA: TGTGCCAGCAGCGCCTTCGGACAGGGGACGGCTTTCTTT. Amino acids: CASSAFGQGTAFF. Complete variable domain (other parts from reference TRBV5-8 and TRBJ1-1): EAGVTQSPTHLIKTRGQQATLRCSPISGHTSVYWYQQALGLGLQFLLWYDEGEERNRGNFPPRFSGRQFPNYSSELNVNALELEDSALYLCASSAFGQGTAFFGQGTRLTVV.

This chain links TRBV28 with TRBJ2-2; possibly TRBD1 for D (6 bases). Trimming took off 7 bases at V and 4 bases at J, with 13 bases between the two ends. The CDR3 has 14 amino acids. The germline V gene encodes CDR1 MDHEN and CDR2 SYDVKM. CDR3 loop: CASNLHRVTGELFF. The CDR3 region has the DNA TGTGCCAGCAACTTACACAGGGTCACCGGGGAGCTGTTTTTT.

This sequence joins TRBV2 and TRBJ2-1; 7 bases align to TRBD1. This CDR3 has 20 amino acids. Germline V gene sequence: CDR1 SNHLY, CDR2 FYNNEI. The J segment lost 0 bases and the V segment lost 0 bases, leaving 14 bases of the junction unmatched. This CDR3 is CASSEAGSRLGGSSYNEQFF. The DNA of the CDR3 is TGTGCCAGCAGTGAAGCGGGTTCTCGGTTAGGGGGCAGCTCCTACAATGAGCAGTTCTTC.

The chain's CDR3 is CASSQEGAGGTPYTQYF. The CDR3 bases are TGTGCCAGCAGCCAAGAGGGTGCGGGAGGCACCCCCTATACGCAGTATTTT. The J gene is TRBJ2-3, the V gene TRBV4-2; 8 bases fit TRBD2. Trimming at V came to 0 bases and at J to 7 bases, leaving 12 bases not matched to a gene. This CDR3 comprises 17 residues. Germline-derived CDR1 and CDR2 are LGHNA and YNFKEQ.

The V gene is TRBV4-3, the J gene TRBJ1-5; D may be TRBD1 (5 bases). V was pared by 4 bases and J by 9 bases, with 16 bases between. This CDR3 is 14 amino acids long. Germline CDR1 and CDR2: LGHNA and YSLEER. CDR3 region: CASSLEEGRSPQHF. The CDR3 coding sequence is TGCGCCAGCAGCCTCGAGGAGGGGAGATCGCCCCAGCATTTT.

This chain links TRBV2 with TRBJ2-2; the match to TRBD2 covers 14 bases. Unmatched junction bases numbered 2, after V lost 7 bases and J lost 4 bases. Germline CDR1 reads SNHLY; CDR2 reads FYNNEI. The CDR3 is 15 amino acids. In DNA form, the CDR3 reads TGTGCCAGCACCGGACTAGCGGGAGGCACCGGGGAGCTGTTTTTT. Its protein is CASTGLAGGTGELFF.

The chain employs TRBV11-3 and TRBJ1-5; D call uncertain. The V gene's germline CDR1 is SGHNT and CDR2 YENEEA. The CDR3 consists of 13 residues. The V end was cut by 0 bases, the J end by 6 bases, with 6 bases between. Here the CDR3 reads CASSLEASQPQHF. DNA of the CDR3: TGTGCCAGCAGCTTAGAGGCCAGTCAGCCCCAGCATTTT.

This rearrangement joins TRBV5-4 to TRBJ1-4; possibly TRBD1 for D (5 bases). V gave up 0 bases and J gave up 8 bases, with 14 bases separating them. CDR1 SGHNT and CDR2 YYREEE come from the germline V gene (reference sequence). The CDR3 contains 15 residues. The CDR3 sequence is CASSLAAGHQEKLFF. DNA for the CDR3: TGTGCCAGCAGCTTGGCGGCAGGGCATCAAGAAAAACTGTTTTTT.

This chain uses TRBV5-1 with TRBJ1-1; D uncertain. The CDR3 has 14 amino acids. The germline V gene encodes CDR1 SGHRS and CDR2 YFSETQ. The germline V and J ends were trimmed by 2 bases and 0 bases, with 8 bases remaining between them. DNA of the CDR3: TGCGCCAGCAGCTTAGGACCGATGAACACTGAAGCTTTCTTT. Its translation is CASSLGPMNTEAFF.

The V and J genes are TRBV7-6 and TRBJ2-4, with D maybe TRBD1 (5 bases). Germline V lookup: CDR1 SGHVS, CDR2 FNYEAQ. Trimming left V 1 base short and J 3 bases short, with 16 bases between. This CDR3 is 17 amino acids long. CDR3 region: CASSLGKQEWNKNIQYF. In DNA form, the CDR3 reads TGTGCCAGCAGCTTAGGGAAACAGGAATGGAACAAAAACATTCAGTACTTC.

This clone was found a few times. J is TRBJ1-2 and V is TRBV11-2; possible D gene TRBD1, 6 bases. V lost 5 bases to trimming and J lost 4 bases, with 23 bases between them. Germline CDR1 and CDR2: SGHAT and FQNNGV. This CDR3 is built from 17 residues. The CDR3 loop reads CASSLSPRGRGVYGYTF. As DNA, the CDR3 is TGTGCCAGCAGCCTATCCCCGAGAGGGAGGGGGGTCTATGGCTACACCTTC.

The chain is built from TRBV9 and TRBJ1-1, with D unresolved. This CDR3 comprises 14 residues. V lost 0 bases to trimming and J lost 1 base, with 7 bases between them. From germline, CDR1 is SGDLS and CDR2 YYNGEE. This CDR3 is CASSVEPGNTEAFF. In nucleotides, the CDR3 is TGTGCCAGCAGCGTAGAACCAGGGAACACTGAAGCTTTCTTT.

This clone was picked up a small number of times. The J gene is TRBJ2-3, the V gene TRBV7-2, with 10 bases that match TRBD2. CDR1 is SGHTA, CDR2 FQGNSA, per germline. Trimming cost V 0 bases and J 1 base; bases outside gene matches: 1. CDR3 size: 16 residues. CDR3 DNA sequence: TGTGCCAGCAGCTTAGCGCTAGCGGGAGGCACAGATACGCAGTATTTT. Residues: CASSLALAGGTDTQYF.

This sequence joins TRBV25-1 and TRBJ1-1; D perhaps matches TRBD1 (6 bases). The CDR3 is made up of 14 amino acids. The germline V and J ends were trimmed by 6 bases and 1 base, with 12 bases remaining between them. The germline V gene encodes CDR1 MGHDK and CDR2 SYGVNS. CDR3 DNA sequence: TGTGCCAGCAGCGATAACAGGGCGAACACTGAAGCTTTCTTT. Residues: CASSDNRANTEAFF.

The rearrangement links TRBV6-6 to TRBJ1-2; D might be TRBD1 (5 bases). This CDR3 spans 16 amino acids. The germline V gene encodes CDR1 MNHNY and CDR2 SVGAGI (reference sequence). Between the trimmed V and J ends, which lost 4 bases and 6 bases, there was a span of 21 bases. CDR3 sequence (DNA): TGTGCCAGCAGTTCCCGTCCTCCGGGGCCCACCGATGGCTACACCTTC. This codes for CASSSRPPGPTDGYTF.

The rearrangement joins TRBV7-9 to TRBJ2-7; 10 bases map to TRBD2. Unmatched junction bases numbered 11, after V lost 5 bases and J lost 7 bases. CDR1 SEHNR and CDR2 FQNEAQ come from the germline V gene (reference sequence). CDR3 length equals 15 residues. In nucleotides, the CDR3 is TGTGCCAGCAGCCTACGTCTAGCGGGAGCGGGGGAGCAGTACTTC. Its translation is CASSLRLAGAGEQYF.

V gene TRBV18 combines with J gene TRBJ2-1, with 8 bases that match TRBD2. CDR3 length: 18 amino acids. Germline CDR1 and CDR2: KGHSH and LQKENI. V lost 2 bases and J lost 0; bases outside the gene matches: 9. CDR3 sequence: CASSPVKRGRDSYNEQFF. The CDR3 coding sequence is TGTGCCAGCTCACCAGTCAAGCGGGGGCGGGACTCCTACAATGAGCAGTTCTTC.

V is TRBV5-4 and J is TRBJ2-5; D perhaps matches TRBD2 (5 bases). Trimming shortened V by 5 bases and J by 5 bases, and 16 bases separated the two germline ends. Germline values: CDR1 SGHNT, CDR2 YYREEE (reference sequence). The CDR3 runs to 14 residues. This CDR3 is CASRESGAEETQYF. CDR3 nucleotide sequence: TGTGCCAGCAGGGAAAGCGGAGCGGAGGAGACCCAGTACTTC.

The chain carries TRBV30 and TRBJ1-3, with TRBD1 as a possible D gene (5 bases). This CDR3 region has 13 residues. Germline V CDR1 and CDR2: GTSNPN, SVGIG (reference sequence). Between the trimmed V and J ends, which lost 3 bases and 2 bases, there was a span of 8 bases. The CDR3 DNA sequence: TGTGCCTGGAGACGGGGGGCTGGAAACACCATATATTTT. It translates to CAWRRGAGNTIYF.

This rearrangement joins TRBV21-1 to TRBJ2-2; the table's TRBD1 call for D was not verified on the DNA. TRBV21-1 is classified as a pseudogene. CDR3 length: 16 amino acids. CDR3 amino acids: CASSKFKGENTGELFF. CDR3 DNA: TGTGCCAGCAGCAAATTTAAGGGGGAGAACACCGGGGAGCTGTTTTTT.

The CDR3 nucleotides read TGTGCCAGCCAGAGGCTGGGAGATCCCGAGCAGTACTTC. It codes for CASQRLGDPEQYF. V is TRBV27 and J is TRBJ2-7; TRBD2 is a possible D gene (5 bases). The CDR3 covers 13 residues. Between the trimmed V and J ends, which lost 8 bases and 6 bases, there was a span of 17 bases. Germline lookup yields CDR1 MNHEY and CDR2 SMNVEV (reference sequence).

CDR3 bases: TGTGCCAGCAGCGGAGTACAGGGGGTGGACTACGAGCAGTACTTC. Residues: CASSGVQGVDYEQYF. The J gene is TRBJ2-7, the V gene TRBV7-9; 8 bases map to TRBD1. V trimming: 5 bases; J trimming: 3 bases; junction bases outside the gene matches: 9. CDR1 SEHNR and CDR2 FQNEAQ come from the germline V gene (reference sequence). The CDR3 length is 15 residues.

This clone was detected once. This chain uses TRBV9 with TRBJ2-7, with 10 positions matching TRBD1. This CDR3 is 14 amino acids long. CDR1 is SGDLS, CDR2 YYNGEE, per germline. The junction had 6 bases not matched to a gene; V was cut back by 2 bases and J by 7 bases. The CDR3: CASSVGTGVREQYF. The CDR3, as DNA: TGTGCCAGCAGCGTGGGGACAGGGGTCCGGGAGCAGTACTTC.

The chain links TRBV27 to TRBJ2-7; no clear D gene. The CDR3 is 14 residues long. Germline CDR1 reads MNHEY; CDR2 reads SMNVEV (reference sequence). Trimming cost V 2 bases and J 3 bases, with 11 bases left between them. CDR3 amino acids: CASSLGRRNYEQYF. The CDR3 DNA reads TGTGCCAGCAGTTTAGGAAGGAGAAACTACGAGCAGTACTTC.